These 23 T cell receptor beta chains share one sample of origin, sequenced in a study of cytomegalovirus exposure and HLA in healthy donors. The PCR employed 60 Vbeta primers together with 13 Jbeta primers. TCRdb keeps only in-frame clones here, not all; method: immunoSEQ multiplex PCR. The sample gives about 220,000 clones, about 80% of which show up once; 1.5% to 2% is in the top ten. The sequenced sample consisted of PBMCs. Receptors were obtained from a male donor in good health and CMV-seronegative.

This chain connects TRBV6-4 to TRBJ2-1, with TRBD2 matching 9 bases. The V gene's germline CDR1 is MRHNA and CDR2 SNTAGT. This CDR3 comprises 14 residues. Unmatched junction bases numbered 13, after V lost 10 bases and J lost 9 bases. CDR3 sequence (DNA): TGTGCCACTTCCCGGGAGCGGGGGGTTGGTGAGCAGTTCTTC. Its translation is CATSRERGVGEQFF.

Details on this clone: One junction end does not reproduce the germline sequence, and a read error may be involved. DNA of the CDR3: TGTGCCAGCAGCGTAGTGGGGGACTCCTACAAGCAGTACTTC. The encoded protein is CASSVVGDSYKQYF. The V call is TRBV9, the J call TRBJ2-7; possibly TRBD2 for D (6 bases). CDR1 is SGDLS, CDR2 YYNGEE, per germline. CDR3 length equals 14 residues. Filled out from reference TRBV9 and TRBJ2-7, the complete variable domain reads DSGVTQTPKHLITATGQRVTLRCSPRSGDLSVYWYQQSLDQGLQFLIQYYNGEERAKGNILERFSAQQFPDLHSELNLSSLELGDSALYFCASSVVGDSYKQYFGPGTRLTVT.

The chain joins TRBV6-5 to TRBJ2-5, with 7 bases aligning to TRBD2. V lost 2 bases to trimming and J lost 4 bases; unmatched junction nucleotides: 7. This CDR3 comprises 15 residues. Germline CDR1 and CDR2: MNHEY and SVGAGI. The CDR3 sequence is CASSYGQGGSETQYF. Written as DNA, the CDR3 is TGTGCCAGCAGTTACGGCCAGGGAGGGTCAGAGACCCAGTACTTC.

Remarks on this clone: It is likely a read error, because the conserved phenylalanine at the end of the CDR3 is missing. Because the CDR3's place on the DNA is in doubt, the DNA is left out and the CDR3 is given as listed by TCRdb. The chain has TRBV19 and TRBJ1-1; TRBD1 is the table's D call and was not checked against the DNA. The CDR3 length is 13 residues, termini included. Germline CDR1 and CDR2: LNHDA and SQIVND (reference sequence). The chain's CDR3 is CASDPPGQRPRRV.

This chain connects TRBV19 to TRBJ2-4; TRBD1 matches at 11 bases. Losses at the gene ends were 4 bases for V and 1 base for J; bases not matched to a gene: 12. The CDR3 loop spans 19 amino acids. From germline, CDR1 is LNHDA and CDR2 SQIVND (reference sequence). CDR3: CASSKGQGVLDSAKNIQYF. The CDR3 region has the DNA TGTGCCAGTAGTAAGGGACAGGGGGTTTTGGACTCGGCCAAAAACATTCAGTACTTC.

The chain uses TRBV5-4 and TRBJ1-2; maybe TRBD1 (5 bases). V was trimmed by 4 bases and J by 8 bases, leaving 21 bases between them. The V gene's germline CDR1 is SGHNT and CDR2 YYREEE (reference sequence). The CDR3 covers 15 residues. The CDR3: CASSAGTDLQGGYTF. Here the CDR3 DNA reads TGTGCCAGCAGCGCAGGGACTGACCTCCAGGGAGGCTACACCTTC.

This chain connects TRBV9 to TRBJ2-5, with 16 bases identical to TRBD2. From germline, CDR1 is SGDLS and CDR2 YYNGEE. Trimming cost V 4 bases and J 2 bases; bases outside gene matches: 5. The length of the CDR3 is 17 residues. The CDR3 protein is CASSSGTSGGDQETQYF. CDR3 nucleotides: TGTGCCAGCAGCTCAGGGACTAGCGGGGGGGATCAAGAGACCCAGTACTTC.

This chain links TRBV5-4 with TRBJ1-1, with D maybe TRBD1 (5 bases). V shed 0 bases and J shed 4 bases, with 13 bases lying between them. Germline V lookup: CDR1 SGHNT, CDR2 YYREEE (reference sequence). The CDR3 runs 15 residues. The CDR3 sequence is CASSLVEGAGTEAFF. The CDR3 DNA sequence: TGTGCCAGCAGCTTGGTGGAAGGGGCAGGCACTGAAGCTTTCTTT.

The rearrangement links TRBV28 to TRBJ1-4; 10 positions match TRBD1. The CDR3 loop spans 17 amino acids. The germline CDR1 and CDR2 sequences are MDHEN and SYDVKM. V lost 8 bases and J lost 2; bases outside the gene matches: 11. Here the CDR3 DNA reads TGTGCCAGCTCCCGGGGACAGGGGATGTATACTAATGAAAAACTGTTTTTT. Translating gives CASSRGQGMYTNEKLFF.

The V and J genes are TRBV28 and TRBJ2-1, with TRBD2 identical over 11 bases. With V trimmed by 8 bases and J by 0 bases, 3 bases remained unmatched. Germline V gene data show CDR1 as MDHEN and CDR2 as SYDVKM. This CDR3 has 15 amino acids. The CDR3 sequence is CASGTSGSSYNEQFF. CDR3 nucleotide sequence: TGTGCCAGCGGGACTAGCGGAAGCTCCTACAATGAGCAGTTCTTC.

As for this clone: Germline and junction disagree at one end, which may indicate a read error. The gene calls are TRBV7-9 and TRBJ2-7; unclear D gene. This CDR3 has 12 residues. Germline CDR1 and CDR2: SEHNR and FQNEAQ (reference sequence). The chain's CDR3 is CSSSPDWYEQYF. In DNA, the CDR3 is TGTTCCAGCAGCCCAGACTGGTACGAGCAGTACTTC.

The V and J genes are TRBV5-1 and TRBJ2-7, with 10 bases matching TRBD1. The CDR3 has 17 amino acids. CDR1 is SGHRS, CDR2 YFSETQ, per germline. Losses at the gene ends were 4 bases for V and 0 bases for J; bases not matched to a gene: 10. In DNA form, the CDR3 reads TGCGCCAGCAGCGATGGAACAGGGGACAGGGGCTCCTACGAGCAGTACTTC. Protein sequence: CASSDGTGDRGSYEQYF.

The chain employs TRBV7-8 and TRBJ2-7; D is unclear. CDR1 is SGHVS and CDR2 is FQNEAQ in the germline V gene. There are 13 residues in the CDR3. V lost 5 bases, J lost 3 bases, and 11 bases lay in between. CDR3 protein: CASSPTENYEQYF. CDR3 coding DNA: TGTGCCAGCAGCCCCACGGAGAACTACGAGCAGTACTTC.

CDR3 sequence: CAWSEGEQYF. The CDR3 DNA reads TGTGCCTGGAGTGAGGGGGAGCAGTACTTC. The V and J genes are TRBV30 and TRBJ2-7; D might be TRBD1 (5 bases). This CDR3 contains 10 residues. CDR1 is GTSNPN and CDR2 is SVGIG in the germline V gene (reference sequence). V was clipped by 1 base and J by 7 bases, with 5 bases between them.

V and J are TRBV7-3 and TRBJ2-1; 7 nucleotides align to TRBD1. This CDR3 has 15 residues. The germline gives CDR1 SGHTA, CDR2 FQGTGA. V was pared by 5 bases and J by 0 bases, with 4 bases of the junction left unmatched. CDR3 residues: CASSLQGSSYNEQFF. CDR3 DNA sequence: TGTGCCAGCAGCCTACAGGGGAGCTCCTACAATGAGCAGTTCTTC.

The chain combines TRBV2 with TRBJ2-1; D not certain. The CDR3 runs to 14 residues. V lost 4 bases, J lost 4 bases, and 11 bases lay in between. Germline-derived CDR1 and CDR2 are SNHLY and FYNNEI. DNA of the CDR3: TGTGCCAGCAGTGGGGCTGGCAAATACAATGAGCAGTTCTTC. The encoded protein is CASSGAGKYNEQFF.

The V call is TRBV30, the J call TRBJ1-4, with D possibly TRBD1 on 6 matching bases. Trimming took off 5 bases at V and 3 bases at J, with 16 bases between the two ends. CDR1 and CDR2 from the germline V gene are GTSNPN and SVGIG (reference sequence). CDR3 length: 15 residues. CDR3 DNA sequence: TGTGCCTGGTGCTCAGGGGTAGGTTCTAATGAAAAACTGTTTTTT. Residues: CAWCSGVGSNEKLFF.

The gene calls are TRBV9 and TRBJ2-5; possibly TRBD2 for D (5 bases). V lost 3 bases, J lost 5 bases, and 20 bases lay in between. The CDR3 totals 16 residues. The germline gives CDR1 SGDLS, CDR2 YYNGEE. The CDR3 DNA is TGTGCCAGCAGCGGCTCGTCCGGCATAACTAGGGAGACCCAGTACTTC. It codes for CASSGSSGITRETQYF.

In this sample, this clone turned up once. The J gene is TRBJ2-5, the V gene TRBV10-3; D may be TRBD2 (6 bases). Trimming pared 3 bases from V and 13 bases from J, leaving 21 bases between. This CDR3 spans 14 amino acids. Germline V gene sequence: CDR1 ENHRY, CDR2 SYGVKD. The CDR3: CAISDNLSWDFPYF. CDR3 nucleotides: TGTGCCATCAGTGACAACCTTAGTTGGGACTTTCCGTACTTC.

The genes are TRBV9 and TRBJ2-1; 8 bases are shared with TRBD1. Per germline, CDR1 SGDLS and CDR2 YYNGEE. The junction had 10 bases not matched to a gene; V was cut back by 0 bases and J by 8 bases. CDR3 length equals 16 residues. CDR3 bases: TGTGCCAGCAGCGTAGGGGGGACAGGTTTAGGCTATGAGCAGTTCTTC. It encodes CASSVGGTGLGYEQFF.

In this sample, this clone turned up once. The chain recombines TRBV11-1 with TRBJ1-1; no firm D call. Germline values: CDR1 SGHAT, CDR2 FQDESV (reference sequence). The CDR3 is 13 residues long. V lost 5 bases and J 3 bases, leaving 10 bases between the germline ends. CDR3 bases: TGTGCCAGCAGCCTAAGATCGGACACTGAAGCTTTCTTT. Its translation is CASSLRSDTEAFF.

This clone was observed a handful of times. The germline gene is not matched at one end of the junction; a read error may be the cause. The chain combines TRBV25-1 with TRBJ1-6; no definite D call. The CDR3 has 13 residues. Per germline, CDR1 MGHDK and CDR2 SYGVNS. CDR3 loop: CASSDRIHSLLHF. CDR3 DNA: TGTGCCAGCAGTGACAGGATCCACTCACTCCTCCACTTT.

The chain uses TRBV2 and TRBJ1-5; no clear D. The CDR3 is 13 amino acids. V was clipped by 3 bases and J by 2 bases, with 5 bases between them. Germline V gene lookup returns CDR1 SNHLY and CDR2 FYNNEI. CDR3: CASSEEGNQPQHF. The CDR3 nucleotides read TGTGCCAGCAGTGAGGAGGGCAATCAGCCCCAGCATTTT.